This T cell receptor beta chain was profiled in a study of T cells in Graves' hyperthyroidism and ophthalmopathy. This clonotype was counted a few times. Its antigen is undetermined. Findings and limits, study-wide: Most clonotypes expanded in thyroid above 0.001 were likewise present in blood.

This CDR3 region has 14 residues. Per the germline V gene, CDR1 is SEHNR and CDR2 is FQNEAQ (reference sequence). V lost 5 bases and J lost 7; bases outside the gene matches: 9. Amplified TCR beta CDR3 regions derived from RNA transcripts. HTBI primers were employed in a first-round RT-PCR of the TCR CDR3. TCRdb called the multiplex PCR reads again in MiXCR, with one record for every CDR3 protein. Here the sample spans roughly 290,000 distinct CDR3 sequences, about 17% being singletons. The receptor comes from a woman aged 55-69 years with Graves' ophthalmopathy. This chain uses TRBV7-9 with TRBJ1-2, with 8 bases identical to TRBD1. Input material: blood. CDR3 sequence (DNA): TGTGCCAGCAGCCCCAGACAGGGGTTGGCTGGCTACACCTTC. Residues: CASSPRQGLAGYTF.